This T cell receptor beta chain was recovered during a study of blood T cell repertoires in COVID-19. The repertoire was sequenced with immunoSEQ multiplex PCR; TCRdb's copy has only in-frame clones and lacks some. The table records about 410,000 clones, roughly 87% of them present only once. This CDR3 has 16 amino acids. The V gene's germline CDR1 is LNHDA and CDR2 SQIVND (reference sequence). With 1 base clipped from V and 6 bases from J, the junction kept 3 bases outside the gene matches. The chain employs TRBV19 and TRBJ2-5, with 15 bases lining up with TRBD2. The sequence came from a man aged 18 to 30 who had recovered from COVID-19. Sequenced sample: PBMCs or T cells enriched from blood (not recorded which). The CDR3 sequence: CASSIAGTSGRKTQYF. CDR3 in DNA: TGTGCCAGTAGTATAGCGGGGACTAGCGGGAGGAAGACCCAGTACTTC.